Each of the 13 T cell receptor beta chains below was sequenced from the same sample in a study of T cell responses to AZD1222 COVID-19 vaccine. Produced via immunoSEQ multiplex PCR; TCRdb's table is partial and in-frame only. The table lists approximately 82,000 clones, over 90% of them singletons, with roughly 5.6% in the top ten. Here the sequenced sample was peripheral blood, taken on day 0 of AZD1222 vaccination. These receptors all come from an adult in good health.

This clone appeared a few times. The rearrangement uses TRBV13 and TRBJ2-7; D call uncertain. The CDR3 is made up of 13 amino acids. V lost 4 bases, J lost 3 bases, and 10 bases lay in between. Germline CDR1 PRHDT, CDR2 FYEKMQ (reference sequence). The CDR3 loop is CASSSVNDYEQYF. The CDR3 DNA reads TGTGCCAGCAGCTCTGTGAACGACTACGAGCAGTACTTC.

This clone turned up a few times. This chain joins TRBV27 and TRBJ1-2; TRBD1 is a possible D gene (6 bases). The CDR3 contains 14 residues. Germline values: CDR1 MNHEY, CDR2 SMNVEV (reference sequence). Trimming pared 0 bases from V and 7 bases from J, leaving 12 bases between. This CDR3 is CASSLSRRGSGYTF. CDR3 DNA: TGTGCCAGCAGTTTATCGAGAAGGGGGTCTGGCTACACCTTC.

The DNA for the CDR3 is TGTGCCACCAGCGGCATAGCGGACAGGGTCTATGGCTACACCTTC. Translation: CATSGIADRVYGYTF. V gene TRBV15 combines with J gene TRBJ1-2, with 8 bases lining up with TRBD1. Trimming removed 5 bases from V and 4 bases from J; junction bases left unmatched: 9. Germline CDR1 reads LNHNV; CDR2 reads YYDKDF (reference sequence). This CDR3 contains 15 residues.

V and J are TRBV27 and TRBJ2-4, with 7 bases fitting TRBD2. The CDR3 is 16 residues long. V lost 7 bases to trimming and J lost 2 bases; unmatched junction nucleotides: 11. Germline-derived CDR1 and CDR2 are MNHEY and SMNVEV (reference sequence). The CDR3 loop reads CASMVLDGGTKNIQYF. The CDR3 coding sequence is TGTGCCAGCATGGTACTAGACGGGGGGACCAAAAACATTCAGTACTTC.

Written as DNA, the CDR3 is TGTGCCAGTCGCCGGGGGTCTGGAAACACCATATATTTT. The encoded protein is CASRRGSGNTIYF. The rearrangement uses TRBV19 and TRBJ1-3; perhaps TRBD1 as D (5 bases). Germline V CDR1 and CDR2: LNHDA, SQIVND (reference sequence). Trimming shortened V by 8 bases and J by 1 base, and 9 bases separated the two germline ends. CDR3 length: 13 residues.

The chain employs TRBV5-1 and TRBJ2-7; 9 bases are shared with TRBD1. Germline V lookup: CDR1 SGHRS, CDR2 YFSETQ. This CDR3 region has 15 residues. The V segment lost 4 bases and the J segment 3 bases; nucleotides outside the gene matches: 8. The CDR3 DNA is TGCGCCAGCAGCCCTGGGACAGGGCAAAACTACGAGCAGTACTTC. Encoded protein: CASSPGTGQNYEQYF.

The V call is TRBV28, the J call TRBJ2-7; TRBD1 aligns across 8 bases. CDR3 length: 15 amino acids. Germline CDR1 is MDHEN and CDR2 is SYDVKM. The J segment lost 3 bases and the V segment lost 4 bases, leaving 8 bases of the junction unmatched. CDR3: CASSYPRGQVYEQYF. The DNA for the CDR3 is TGTGCCAGCAGTTACCCCAGGGGGCAGGTCTACGAGCAGTACTTC.

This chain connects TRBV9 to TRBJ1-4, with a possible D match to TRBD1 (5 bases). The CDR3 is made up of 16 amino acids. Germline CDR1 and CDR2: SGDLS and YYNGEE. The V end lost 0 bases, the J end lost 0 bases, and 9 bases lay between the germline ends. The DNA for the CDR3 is TGTGCCAGCAGCGTAGCCCCGGGGGCAACTAATGAAAAACTGTTTTTT. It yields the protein CASSVAPGATNEKLFF.

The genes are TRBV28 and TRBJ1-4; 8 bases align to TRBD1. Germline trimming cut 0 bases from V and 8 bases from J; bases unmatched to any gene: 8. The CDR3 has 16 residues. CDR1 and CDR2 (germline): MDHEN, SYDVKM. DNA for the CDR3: TGTGCCAGCAGTTTATGGCAGACAGGGGCAGGGGAAAAACTGTTTTTT. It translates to CASSLWQTGAGEKLFF.

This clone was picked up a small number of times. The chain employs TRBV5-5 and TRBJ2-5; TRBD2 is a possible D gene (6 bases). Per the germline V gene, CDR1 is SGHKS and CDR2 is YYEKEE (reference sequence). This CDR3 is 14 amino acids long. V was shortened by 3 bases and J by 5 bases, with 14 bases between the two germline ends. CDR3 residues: CASSSVGAGETQYF. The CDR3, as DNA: TGTGCCAGCAGCTCCGTCGGGGCGGGGGAGACCCAGTACTTC.

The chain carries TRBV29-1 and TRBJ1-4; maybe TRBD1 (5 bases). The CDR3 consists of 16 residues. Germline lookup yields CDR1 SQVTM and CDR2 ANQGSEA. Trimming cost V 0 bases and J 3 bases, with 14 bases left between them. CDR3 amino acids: CSVEDQEAGPNEKLFF. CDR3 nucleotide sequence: TGCAGCGTTGAAGATCAAGAAGCGGGACCTAATGAAAAACTGTTTTTT.

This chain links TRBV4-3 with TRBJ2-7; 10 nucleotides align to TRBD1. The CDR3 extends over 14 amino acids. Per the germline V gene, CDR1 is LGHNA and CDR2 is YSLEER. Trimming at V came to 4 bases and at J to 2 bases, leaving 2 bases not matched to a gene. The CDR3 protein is CASSPDRGAYEQYF. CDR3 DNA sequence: TGCGCCAGCAGCCCGGACAGGGGGGCCTACGAGCAGTACTTC.

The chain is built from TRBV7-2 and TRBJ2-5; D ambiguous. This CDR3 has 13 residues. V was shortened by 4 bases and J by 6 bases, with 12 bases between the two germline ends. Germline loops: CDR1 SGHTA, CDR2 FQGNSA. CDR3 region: CASSSQDGKTQYF. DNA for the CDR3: TGTGCCAGCAGCTCCCAGGATGGAAAGACCCAGTACTTC.